The 23 T cell receptor beta chains below were found in one sample sequenced in a study of T cell repertoires in cytomegalovirus infection. MiXCR, run by TCRdb on the reads, gives a single entry per CDR3 protein. The repertoire has 680,000 or so distinct CDR3 sequences, roughly 33% of them found once; the top ten carry about 20%. These receptors' antigens are unknown. The sample consisted of cultured PBMCs, taken from culture after CMV antigen stimulation. These receptors came from a human donor in good health (CMV status not recorded). Some clones in this sample may be carry-over from other donors' samples.

In this sample, this clonotype turned up a few times. The rearrangement links TRBV20-1 to TRBJ1-3, with unresolved D. Germline lookup yields CDR1 DFQATT and CDR2 SNEGSKA (reference sequence). The CDR3 contains 15 residues. Trimming left V 0 bases short and J 0 bases short, with 9 bases between. The CDR3 DNA follows: TGCAGTGCTAGAGATAGGAGGGCCTCTGGAAACACCATATATTTT. Amino acids: CSARDRRASGNTIYF.

This clonotype was detected a few times. This sequence joins TRBV7-9 and TRBJ2-7, with TRBD1 identical over 11 bases. The V and J ends lost 5 bases and 3 bases, in that order; junction bases with no gene match: 6. CDR3 length: 15 amino acids. Germline CDR1 reads SEHNR; CDR2 reads FQNEAQ (reference sequence). CDR3 protein: CASSSGQGAHYEQYF. In nucleotides, the CDR3 is TGTGCCAGCAGCAGTGGACAGGGGGCCCACTACGAGCAGTACTTC.

This chain connects TRBV4-1 to TRBJ2-6; D may correspond to TRBD1 or TRBD2 (5 bases each). Trimming left V 1 base short and J 4 bases short, with 11 bases between. Germline V lookup: CDR1 MGHRA, CDR2 YSYEKL. The CDR3 is made up of 16 amino acids. The CDR3 here is CASSQAGPGGANVLTF. DNA of the CDR3: TGCGCCAGCAGCCAAGCGGGACCGGGCGGGGCCAACGTCCTGACTTTC.

J is TRBJ2-2 and V is TRBV11-2; D is ambiguous. The CDR3 is 12 amino acids. Germline V CDR1 and CDR2: SGHAT, FQNNGV. The V and J ends lost 5 bases and 4 bases respectively, with 5 bases between them. The CDR3 loop reads CASSKGTGELFF. For the CDR3, the DNA is TGTGCCAGCAGCAAAGGCACCGGGGAGCTGTTTTTT.

This chain connects TRBV3-1 to TRBJ2-1, with unresolved D. V lost 4 bases and J lost 0, with 13 bases in between. There are 16 residues in the CDR3. Germline lookup yields CDR1 LGHDT and CDR2 YNNKEL (reference sequence). CDR3 nucleotide sequence: TGTGCCAGCAGCCGGCTCAGGTCTAGCTCCTACAATGAGCAGTTCTTC. Its translation is CASSRLRSSSYNEQFF.

V usage is TRBV19 and J usage is TRBJ2-1; D unresolved. Germline CDR1 reads LNHDA; CDR2 reads SQIVND (reference sequence). Between the trimmed V and J ends, which lost 3 bases and 3 bases, there was a span of 6 bases. This CDR3 comprises 13 residues. CDR3 protein: CASSIGNYNEQFF. DNA of the CDR3: TGTGCCAGTAGTATCGGCAACTACAATGAGCAGTTCTTC.

V and J are TRBV5-6 and TRBJ1-6; no firm D call. Deletions cut 0 bases from V and 4 bases from J, with 11 bases between. In germline, CDR1 is SGHDT, CDR2 YYEEEE. The CDR3 runs to 16 residues. DNA of the CDR3: TGTGCCAGCAGCTTGGATCCAAACCCTTATAATTCACCCCTCCACTTT. It translates to CASSLDPNPYNSPLHF.

This clonotype was seen a handful of times. CDR3 amino acids: CASSFDRNGYGYTF. The DNA for the CDR3 is TGTGCCAGCAGCTTCGACAGGAATGGGTATGGCTACACCTTC. The rearrangement links TRBV7-2 to TRBJ1-2, with a possible D match to TRBD1 (6 bases). The V gene's germline CDR1 is SGHTA and CDR2 FQGNSA. The V gene lost 3 bases and the J gene lost 5 bases, with 13 bases spanning the gap. The CDR3 length is 14 residues.

The V and J genes are TRBV4-1 and TRBJ1-1, with D uncertain. The germline gives CDR1 MGHRA, CDR2 YSYEKL. The CDR3 covers 15 residues. With 2 bases removed from V and 2 bases from J, the gap between germline ends came to 12 bases. CDR3 sequence: CASSQREGVNTEAFF. The CDR3 DNA is TGCGCCAGCAGCCAAAGAGAGGGAGTAAACACTGAAGCTTTCTTT.

This clonotype appeared once. The rearrangement joins TRBV5-1 to TRBJ2-3; 8 positions match TRBD2. Per germline, CDR1 SGHRS and CDR2 YFSETQ. The V segment lost 4 bases and the J segment 4 bases; nucleotides outside the gene matches: 8. This CDR3 contains 15 residues. CDR3 sequence: CASSPWTSRADTQYF. The CDR3, as DNA: TGCGCCAGCAGCCCCTGGACTAGCAGGGCAGATACGCAGTATTTT.

In its sample, this clonotype was seen a few times. This rearrangement joins TRBV19 to TRBJ2-5; no reliable D call. The V end was cut by 9 bases, the J end by 5 bases, with 10 bases between. Per germline, CDR1 LNHDA and CDR2 SQIVND (reference sequence). The length of the CDR3 is 11 residues. As DNA, the CDR3 is TGTGCCAGCGGTCGGTTTGAGACCCAGTACTTC. Amino acid sequence: CASGRFETQYF.

This chain connects TRBV15 to TRBJ1-5; D uncertain. Deletions cut 0 bases from V and 7 bases from J, with 7 bases between. The CDR3 totals 13 residues. CDR1 LNHNV and CDR2 YYDKDF come from the germline V gene (reference sequence). Written as DNA, the CDR3 is TGTGCCACCAGCAGAGATATCGAGCAGCCCCAGCATTTT. It yields the protein CATSRDIEQPQHF.

This rearrangement joins TRBV12-5 to TRBJ1-2; D possibly corresponds to TRBD1 (5 bases). The CDR3 is 14 residues long. Germline CDR1 LGHNT, CDR2 FRNRAP. Deletions cut 6 bases from V and 6 bases from J, with 17 bases between. CDR3 bases: TGTGCTAGTGGCGCCCGGGGGTTTGGAGATGGCTACACCTTC. Amino acid sequence: CASGARGFGDGYTF.

This CDR3 is CASTAIGGGPGTQYF. CDR3 nucleotides: TGTGCCAGCACCGCTATAGGGGGAGGGCCAGGTACGCAGTATTTT. The V and J genes are TRBV7-2 and TRBJ2-3, with D perhaps TRBD2 (7 bases). This CDR3 spans 15 amino acids. The germline V gene encodes CDR1 SGHTA and CDR2 FQGNSA. V was pared by 7 bases and J by 8 bases, with 22 bases between.

This clonotype was counted between two and nine times. This sequence joins TRBV7-9 and TRBJ1-2, with D hard to call. The CDR3 totals 13 residues. CDR1 SEHNR and CDR2 FQNEAQ come from the germline V gene (reference sequence). V dropped 5 bases and J dropped 7 bases, with 14 bases sitting between them. CDR3 bases: TGTGCCAGCAGCCCCGGGTCCTCCCGTGGCTACACCTTC. Protein sequence: CASSPGSSRGYTF.

The chain joins TRBV19 to TRBJ2-1, with 13 positions matching TRBD2. The ends lost 0 bases at V and 4 bases at J; junction bases unmatched: 6. Germline values: CDR1 LNHDA, CDR2 SQIVND (reference sequence). There are 18 residues in the CDR3. CDR3 DNA: TGTGCCAGTAGTATAGAGGGGACTAGCGGGGCCGCGTACAATGAGCAGTTCTTC. Its protein product is CASSIEGTSGAAYNEQFF.

This rearrangement joins TRBV10-3 to TRBJ2-5, with 11 positions matching TRBD2. The ends lost 4 bases at V and 3 bases at J; junction bases unmatched: 7. The CDR3 runs 16 residues. Germline V CDR1 and CDR2: ENHRY, SYGVKD. DNA of the CDR3: TGTGCCATCAGTGGTCTAGCGGGGGGCGTCGAAGAGACCCAGTACTTC. Protein product: CAISGLAGGVEETQYF.

This clonotype was counted a few times. This rearrangement joins TRBV25-1 to TRBJ2-3; 7 nucleotides align to TRBD2. The germline V gene has CDR1 MGHDK and CDR2 SYGVNS. Trimming removed 1 base from V and 2 bases from J; junction bases left unmatched: 6. The CDR3 contains 16 residues. The CDR3 DNA sequence: TGTGCCAGCAGTGAATCGGGGGGACTGAACACAGATACGCAGTATTTT. Translation gives CASSESGGLNTDTQYF.

This chain links TRBV7-4 with TRBJ2-2, with 9 positions matching TRBD2. V shed 2 bases, J shed 8 bases, and the junction held 6 bases outside the gene matches. The CDR3 is 15 amino acids. Germline values: CDR1 SGHVT, CDR2 SQSDAQ. The CDR3 sequence: CASSLPGLAGGELFF. CDR3 sequence (DNA): TGTGCCAGCAGCTTACCGGGACTAGCTGGTGGGGAGCTGTTTTTT.

This sequence joins TRBV6-2 or TRBV6-3 and TRBJ2-3; D possibly corresponds to TRBD1 (6 bases). V was clipped by 1 base and J by 2 bases, with 7 bases between them. CDR1 MNHEY and CDR2 SVGEGT come from the germline V gene. The CDR3 is made up of 14 amino acids. The CDR3 sequence is CASSYWDTTDTQYF. CDR3 in DNA: TGTGCCAGCAGTTACTGGGACACCACAGATACGCAGTATTTT.

A few counts support this clonotype. CDR3 residues: CASSYPMTGGVTGELFF. DNA for the CDR3: TGTGCCAGCAGTTACCCGATGACAGGGGGCGTAACCGGGGAGCTGTTTTTT. The rearrangement joins TRBV6-2 or TRBV6-3 to TRBJ2-2; 10 bases fit TRBD1. Losses at the gene ends were 2 bases for V and 5 bases for J; bases not matched to a gene: 8. Germline V gives CDR1 MNHEY, CDR2 SVGEGT. The CDR3 runs 17 residues.

This clonotype was observed a handful of times. The chain joins TRBV5-4 to TRBJ2-7; 7 bases align to TRBD1. Germline values: CDR1 SGHNT, CDR2 YYREEE (reference sequence). CDR3 length: 15 amino acids. V dropped 4 bases and J dropped 6; count of bases not matched to a gene: 13. CDR3 nucleotides: TGTGCCAGCAGCCGTTTCACAGGGGTGATAAGCGAGCAGTACTTC. It is translated as CASSRFTGVISEQYF.

On this clonotype: A read error may account for a junction end that differs from germline. The V gene is TRBV7-2, the J gene TRBJ2-1; 11 bases are shared with TRBD2. Germline lookup yields CDR1 SGHTA and CDR2 FQGNSA. The CDR3 consists of 13 residues. CDR3 in amino acids: CASSFSGRAGCIF. The CDR3 nucleotides read TGTGCCAGCAGCTTTAGCGGGAGGGCCGGATGCATCTTC.